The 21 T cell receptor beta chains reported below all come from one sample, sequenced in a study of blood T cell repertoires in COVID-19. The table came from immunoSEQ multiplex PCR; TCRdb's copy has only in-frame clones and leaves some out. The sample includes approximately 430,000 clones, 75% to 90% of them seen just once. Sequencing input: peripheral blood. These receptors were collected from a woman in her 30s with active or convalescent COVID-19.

This chain's CDR3 is CASSFRQGGEKLFF. The DNA for the CDR3 is TGTGCCAGCAGCTTTAGACAGGGCGGCGAAAAACTGTTTTTT. This rearrangement joins TRBV5-6 to TRBJ1-4, with 7 bases identical to TRBD1. This CDR3 contains 14 residues. Germline V gives CDR1 SGHDT, CDR2 YYEEEE. V lost 2 bases to trimming and J lost 8 bases; unmatched junction nucleotides: 6.

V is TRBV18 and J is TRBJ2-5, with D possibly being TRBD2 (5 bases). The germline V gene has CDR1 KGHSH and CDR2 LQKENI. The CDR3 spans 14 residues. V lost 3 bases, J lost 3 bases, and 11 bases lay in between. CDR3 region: CASSPPSGEETQYF. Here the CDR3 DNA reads TGTGCCAGCTCACCCCCTTCCGGGGAAGAGACCCAGTACTTC.

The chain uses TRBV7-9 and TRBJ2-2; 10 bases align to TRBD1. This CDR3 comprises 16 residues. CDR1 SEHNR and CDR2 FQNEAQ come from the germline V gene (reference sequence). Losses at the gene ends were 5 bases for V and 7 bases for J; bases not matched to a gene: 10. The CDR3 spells CASSPGQGVPGGELFF. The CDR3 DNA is TGTGCCAGCAGCCCCGGACAGGGGGTCCCGGGCGGGGAGCTGTTTTTT. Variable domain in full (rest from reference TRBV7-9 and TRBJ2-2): DTGVSQNPRHKITKRGQNVTFRCDPISEHNRLYWYRQTLGQGPEFLTYFQNEAQLEKSRLLSDRFSAERPKGSFSTLEIQRTEQGDSAMYLCASSPGQGVPGGELFFGEGSRLTVL.

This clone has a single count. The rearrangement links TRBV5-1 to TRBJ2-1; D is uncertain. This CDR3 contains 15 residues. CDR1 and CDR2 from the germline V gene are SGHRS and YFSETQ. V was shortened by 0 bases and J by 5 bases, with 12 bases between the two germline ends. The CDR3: CASSLEVGLHNEQFF. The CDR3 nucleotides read TGCGCCAGCAGCTTGGAGGTGGGCTTACACAATGAGCAGTTCTTC.

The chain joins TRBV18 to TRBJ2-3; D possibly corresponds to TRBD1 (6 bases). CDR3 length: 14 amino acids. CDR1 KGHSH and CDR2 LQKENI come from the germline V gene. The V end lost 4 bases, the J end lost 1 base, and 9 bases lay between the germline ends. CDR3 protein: CASSRDTGTDTQYF. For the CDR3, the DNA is TGTGCCAGCTCACGGGACACAGGCACAGATACGCAGTATTTT.

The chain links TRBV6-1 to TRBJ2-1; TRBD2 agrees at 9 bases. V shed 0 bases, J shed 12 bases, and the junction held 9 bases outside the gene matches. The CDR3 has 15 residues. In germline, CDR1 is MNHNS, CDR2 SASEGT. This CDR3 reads CASSEAVLAGGWQFF. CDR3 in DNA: TGTGCCAGCAGTGAAGCGGTACTAGCGGGCGGGTGGCAGTTCTTC.

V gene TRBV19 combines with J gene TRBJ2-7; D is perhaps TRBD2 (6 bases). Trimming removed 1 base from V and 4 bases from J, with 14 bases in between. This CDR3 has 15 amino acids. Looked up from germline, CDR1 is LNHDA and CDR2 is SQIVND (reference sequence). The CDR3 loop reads CASSIGRGAGYEQYF. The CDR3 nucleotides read TGTGCCAGTAGTATAGGGCGCGGGGCCGGATACGAGCAGTACTTC.

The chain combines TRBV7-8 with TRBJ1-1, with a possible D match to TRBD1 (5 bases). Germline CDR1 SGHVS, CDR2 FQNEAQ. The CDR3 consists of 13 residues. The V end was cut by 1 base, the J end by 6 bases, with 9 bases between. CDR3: CASSLVGVAEAFF. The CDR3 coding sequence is TGTGCCAGCAGCTTAGTAGGGGTGGCTGAAGCTTTCTTT.

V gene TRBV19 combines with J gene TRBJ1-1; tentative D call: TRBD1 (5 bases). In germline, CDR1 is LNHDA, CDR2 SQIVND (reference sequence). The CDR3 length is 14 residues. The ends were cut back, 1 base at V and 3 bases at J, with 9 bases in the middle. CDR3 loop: CASSIVDSYTEAFF. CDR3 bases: TGTGCCAGTAGTATAGTTGACAGTTACACTGAAGCTTTCTTT.

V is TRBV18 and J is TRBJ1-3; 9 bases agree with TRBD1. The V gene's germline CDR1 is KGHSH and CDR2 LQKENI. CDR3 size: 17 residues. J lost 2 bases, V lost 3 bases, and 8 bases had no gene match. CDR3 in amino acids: CASSPRRDRVTGNTIYF. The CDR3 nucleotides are TGTGCCAGCTCACCCCGCCGGGACAGGGTAACTGGAAACACCATATATTTT.

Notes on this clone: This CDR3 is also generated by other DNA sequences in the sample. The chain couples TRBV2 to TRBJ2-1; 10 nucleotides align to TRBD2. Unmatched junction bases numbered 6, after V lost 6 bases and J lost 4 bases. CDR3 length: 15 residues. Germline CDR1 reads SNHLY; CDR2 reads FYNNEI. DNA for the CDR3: TGTGCCAGCAGAGGAAGGACTAGCGGATACAATGAGCAGTTCTTC. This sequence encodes CASRGRTSGYNEQFF.

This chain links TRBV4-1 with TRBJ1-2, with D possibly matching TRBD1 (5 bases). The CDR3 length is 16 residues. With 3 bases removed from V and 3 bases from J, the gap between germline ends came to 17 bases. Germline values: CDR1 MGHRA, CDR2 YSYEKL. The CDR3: CASSHDGNRGDYGYTF. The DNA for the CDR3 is TGCGCCAGCAGCCACGACGGCAACCGGGGGGACTATGGCTACACCTTC.

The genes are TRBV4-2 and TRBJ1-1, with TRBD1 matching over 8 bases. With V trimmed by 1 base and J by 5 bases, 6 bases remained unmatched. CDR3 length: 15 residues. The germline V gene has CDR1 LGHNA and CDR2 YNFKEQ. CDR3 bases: TGTGCCAGCAGCCAAGCCCCACAGGGGGAGACTGAAGCTTTCTTT. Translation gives CASSQAPQGETEAFF.

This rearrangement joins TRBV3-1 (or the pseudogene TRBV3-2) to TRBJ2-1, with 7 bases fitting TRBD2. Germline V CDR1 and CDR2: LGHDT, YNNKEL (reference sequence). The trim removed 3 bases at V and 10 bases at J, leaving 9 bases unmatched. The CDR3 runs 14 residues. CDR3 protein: CASSQGGTAREQFF. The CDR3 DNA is TGTGCCAGCAGCCAGGGGGGGACGGCTAGGGAGCAGTTCTTC.

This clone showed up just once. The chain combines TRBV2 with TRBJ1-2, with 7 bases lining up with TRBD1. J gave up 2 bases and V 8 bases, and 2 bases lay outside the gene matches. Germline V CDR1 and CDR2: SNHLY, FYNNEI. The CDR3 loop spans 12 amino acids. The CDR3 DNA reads TGTGCCAGCTCACAGGGGAACTATGGCTACACCTTC. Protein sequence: CASSQGNYGYTF.

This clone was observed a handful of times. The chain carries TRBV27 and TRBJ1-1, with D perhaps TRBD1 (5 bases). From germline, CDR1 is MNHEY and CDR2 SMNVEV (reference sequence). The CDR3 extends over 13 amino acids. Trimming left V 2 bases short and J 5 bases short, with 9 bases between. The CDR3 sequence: CASSLGAGTEAFF. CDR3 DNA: TGTGCCAGCAGTTTAGGGGCCGGGACTGAAGCTTTCTTT.

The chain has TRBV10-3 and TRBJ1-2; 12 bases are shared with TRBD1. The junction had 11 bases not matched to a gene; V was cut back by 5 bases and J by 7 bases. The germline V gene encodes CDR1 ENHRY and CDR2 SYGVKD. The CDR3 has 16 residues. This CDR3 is CAISWDRDRGLGGYTF. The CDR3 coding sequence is TGTGCCATCAGTTGGGATCGGGACAGGGGGCTTGGTGGCTACACCTTC.

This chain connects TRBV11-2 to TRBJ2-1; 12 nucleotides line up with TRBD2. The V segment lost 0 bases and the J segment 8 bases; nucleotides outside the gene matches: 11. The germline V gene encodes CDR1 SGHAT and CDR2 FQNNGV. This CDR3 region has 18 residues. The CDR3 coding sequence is TGTGCCAGCAGCTTAGATGGGTCGACTAGCGGGAGAGGATATGAGCAGTTCTTC. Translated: CASSLDGSTSGRGYEQFF.

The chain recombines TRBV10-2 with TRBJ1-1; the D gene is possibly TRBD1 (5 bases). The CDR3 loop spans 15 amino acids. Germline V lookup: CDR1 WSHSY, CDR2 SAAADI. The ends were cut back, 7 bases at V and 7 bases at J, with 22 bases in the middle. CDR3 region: CASTGTPGLGIEAFF. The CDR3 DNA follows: TGCGCCAGCACGGGAACCCCGGGACTAGGGATTGAAGCTTTCTTT.

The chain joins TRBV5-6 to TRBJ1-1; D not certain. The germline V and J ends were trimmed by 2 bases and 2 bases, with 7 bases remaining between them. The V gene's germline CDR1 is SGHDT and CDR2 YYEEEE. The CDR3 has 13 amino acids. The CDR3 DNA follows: TGTGCCAGCAGCTTTTTCTTAAACACTGAAGCTTTCTTT. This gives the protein CASSFFLNTEAFF.

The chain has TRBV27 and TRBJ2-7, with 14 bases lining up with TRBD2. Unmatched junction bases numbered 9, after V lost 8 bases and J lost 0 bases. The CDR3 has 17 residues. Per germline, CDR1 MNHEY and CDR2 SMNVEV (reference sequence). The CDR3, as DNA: TGTGCCAGCTATGGGTGGGGACTAGCGGGAGACTCCTACGAGCAGTACTTC. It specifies CASYGWGLAGDSYEQYF.